The 21 T cell receptor beta chains given below trace back to one sample, sequenced in a study of T-cell reconstitution after alpha-beta-depleted transplantation in children. The TCRbeta library was prepared with unique molecular identifiers. TCRdb reanalysed the PCR reads using MiXCR and keeps one entry per CDR3 protein. The data show some 200,000 distinct CDR3 sequences, with roughly 6.3% seen just once and around 4.1% held by the top ten. Sequenced material: PBMCs, taken before TCRalphabeta/CD19-depleted stem cell transplant. The origin of the receptors is a girl in the first two years of life with combined immunodeficiency, due to receive a stem cell transplant.

This clonotype was detected many times. V usage is TRBV29-1 and J usage is TRBJ1-4; 7 bases align to TRBD1. Trimming at V came to 3 bases and at J to 7 bases, leaving 8 bases not matched to a gene. The germline gives CDR1 SQVTM, CDR2 ANQGSEA. The CDR3 spans 14 residues. The CDR3: CSVEEGAQGEKLFF. The CDR3, as DNA: TGCAGCGTTGAGGAGGGGGCGCAGGGTGAAAAACTGTTTTTT.

This clonotype came up many times. The J gene is TRBJ2-1, the V gene TRBV4-2; D is possibly TRBD1 or TRBD2 (5 bases each). CDR1 LGHNA and CDR2 YNFKEQ come from the germline V gene. Trimming took off 1 base at V and 4 bases at J, with 17 bases between the two ends. The CDR3 runs to 17 residues. CDR3 coding DNA: TGTGCCAGCAGCCAAGTTAGGTTGGGGACCTCATACAATGAGCAGTTCTTC. It encodes CASSQVRLGTSYNEQFF.

As for this clonotype: This sequence may be a read error, since a much larger clone differs from it by one base. This chain links TRBV7-2 with TRBJ1-1; tentatively, D is TRBD1 (6 bases). V lost 2 bases, J lost 6 bases, and 13 bases lay in between. Germline V gene sequence: CDR1 SGHTA, CDR2 FQGNSA. The CDR3 covers 14 residues. CDR3 protein: CASSLPYRDAEAFF. In DNA, the CDR3 is TGTGCCAGCAGCTTACCATACAGGGACGCTGAAGCTTTCTTT.

This clonotype was recorded at least ten times. This chain connects TRBV5-1 to TRBJ2-5; TRBD1 agrees at 8 bases. Germline values: CDR1 SGHRS, CDR2 YFSETQ. The ends lost 3 bases at V and 2 bases at J; junction bases unmatched: 6. This CDR3 region has 15 residues. CDR3 in amino acids: CASSSSWTGQETQYF. The CDR3 DNA is TGCGCCAGCAGCTCTTCGTGGACAGGGCAAGAGACCCAGTACTTC.

The table lists this clonotype with many counts. The chain couples TRBV20-1 to TRBJ2-6, with D maybe TRBD2 (5 bases). CDR1 is DFQATT, CDR2 SNEGSKA, per germline (reference sequence). V lost 1 base to trimming and J lost 0 bases, with 13 bases between them. The CDR3 has 17 amino acids. In DNA form, the CDR3 reads TGCAGTGCTAGAGTAGTAGAGGGCGACTCTGGGGCCAACGTCCTGACTTTC. It translates to CSARVVEGDSGANVLTF.

This clonotype was picked up many times. The chain combines TRBV5-1 with TRBJ2-7; TRBD1 matches 11 bases. V trimming: 3 bases; J trimming: 0 bases; junction bases outside the gene matches: 8. The CDR3 consists of 17 residues. In germline, CDR1 is SGHRS, CDR2 YFSETQ. The DNA for the CDR3 is TGCGCCAGCAGCTCGGACAGGGGGCTTCCCGTCTCCTACGAGCAGTACTTC. It yields the protein CASSSDRGLPVSYEQYF.

This clonotype was found a few times. This rearrangement joins TRBV4-3 to TRBJ2-1; TRBD2 matches 7 bases. The germline V gene has CDR1 LGHNA and CDR2 YSLEER. J gave up 4 bases and V 0 bases, and 9 bases lay outside the gene matches. The CDR3 contains 17 residues. The CDR3 nucleotides are TGCGCCAGCAGCCAAGATGGTCGCGGGGGTCTTTACAATGAGCAGTTCTTC. Protein sequence: CASSQDGRGGLYNEQFF.

This clonotype has at least ten counts. The V gene is TRBV25-1, the J gene TRBJ2-3; D remains unclear. The CDR3 extends over 18 amino acids. V lost 3 bases and J 3 bases, leaving 22 bases between the germline ends. The germline gives CDR1 MGHDK, CDR2 SYGVNS. The CDR3, as DNA: TGTGCCAGCAGTGATTTGAGATTTGGACCACCAAATACAGATACGCAGTATTTT. It yields the protein CASSDLRFGPPNTDTQYF.

At least ten counts were recorded for this clonotype. The rearrangement uses TRBV5-1 and TRBJ1-1, with D tentatively TRBD1 (6 bases). This CDR3 is 14 amino acids long. CDR1 SGHRS and CDR2 YFSETQ come from the germline V gene. V was shortened by 0 bases and J by 4 bases, with 10 bases between the two germline ends. CDR3 region: CASSLVGGSTEAFF. The CDR3 DNA reads TGCGCCAGCAGCTTGGTAGGGGGAAGCACTGAAGCTTTCTTT.

This chain uses TRBV21-1 with TRBJ2-4; the table names TRBD1, a call not compared with the DNA. TRBV21-1 is a known pseudogene. This CDR3 contains 15 residues. This CDR3 is CASSRAGGAKNIQYF. The CDR3 DNA follows: TGTGCCAGCAGCCGAGCGGGGGGAGCCAAAAACATTCAGTACTTC.

At least ten counts were recorded for this clonotype. V and J are TRBV2 and TRBJ2-2, with TRBD2 matching 7 bases. The V and J ends lost 7 bases and 4 bases, in that order; junction bases with no gene match: 12. Per germline, CDR1 SNHLY and CDR2 FYNNEI. This CDR3 has 16 residues. The CDR3 region has the DNA TGTGCCAGCAATCCCAGAATGGGGGGGGGCACCGGGGAGCTGTTTTTT. Protein product: CASNPRMGGGTGELFF.

This clonotype was detected many times. The chain combines TRBV28 with TRBJ2-3, with TRBD1 as a possible D gene (5 bases). CDR1 and CDR2 from the germline V gene are MDHEN and SYDVKM. Trimming took off 3 bases at V and 5 bases at J, with 15 bases between the two ends. The CDR3 is 15 residues long. CDR3: CASSLRLQALDTQYF. The DNA for the CDR3 is TGTGCCAGCAGTTTGCGATTACAGGCCTTAGATACGCAGTATTTT. Variable domain in full (rest from reference TRBV28 and TRBJ2-3): DVKVTQSSRYLVKRTGEKVFLECVQDMDHENMFWYRQDPGLGLRLIYFSYDVKMKEKGDIPEGYSVSREKKERFSLILESASTNQTSMYLCASSLRLQALDTQYFGPGTRLTVL.

This clonotype was observed many times. V is TRBV28 and J is TRBJ2-5, with D maybe TRBD2 (6 bases). V was cut by 6 bases and J by 0 bases, with 14 bases left in between. There are 15 residues in the CDR3. The germline V gene encodes CDR1 MDHEN and CDR2 SYDVKM. The chain's CDR3 is CASRLFGGNQETQYF. CDR3 coding DNA: TGTGCCAGCAGGCTTTTCGGAGGGAACCAAGAGACCCAGTACTTC.

Worth noting for this clonotype: Possible read error: a much larger clone is one base away. The chain uses TRBV27 and TRBJ2-3; D not resolved. The germline V gene has CDR1 MNHEY and CDR2 SMNVEV (reference sequence). The CDR3 contains 14 residues. The CDR3 protein is CVSSLTLSTDTQYF. The CDR3 DNA is TGTGTCAGCAGTTTAACCCTAAGCACAGATACGCAGTATTTT.

This clonotype was counted a single time. The chain recombines TRBV4-3 with TRBJ2-7, with 9 bases lining up with TRBD2. V lost 5 bases to trimming and J lost 6 bases; unmatched junction nucleotides: 5. From germline, CDR1 is LGHNA and CDR2 YSLEER. This CDR3 has 13 amino acids. CDR3 residues: CASSSGLAPEQYF. The CDR3 bases are TGCGCCAGCAGCTCGGGACTAGCTCCCGAGCAGTACTTC.

This clonotype was seen at least ten times. This chain joins TRBV4-3 and TRBJ2-3; D might be TRBD1 (5 bases). V lost 0 bases and J lost 4, with 8 bases in between. The CDR3 spans 14 residues. CDR1 and CDR2 (germline): LGHNA, YSLEER. CDR3 sequence reads: CASSQDWTPDTQYF. CDR3 in DNA: TGCGCCAGCAGCCAAGACTGGACACCAGATACGCAGTATTTT.

At least ten counts were recorded for this clonotype. The chain is built from TRBV20-1 and TRBJ2-3; 7 bases align to TRBD1. CDR1 DFQATT and CDR2 SNEGSKA come from the germline V gene (reference sequence). CDR3 length equals 13 residues. Trimming removed 6 bases from V and 2 bases from J; junction bases left unmatched: 5. The CDR3 DNA reads as TGCAGTGCCAGAACAGGGGTCACAGATACGCAGTATTTT. This encodes CSARTGVTDTQYF.

Ten or more counts support this clonotype. The CDR3 region is CASSQGPSYNEQFF. The CDR3, as DNA: TGTGCCAGCAGCCAAGGTCCGTCCTACAATGAGCAGTTCTTC. The chain combines TRBV3-1 with TRBJ2-1; no definite D call. Germline CDR1 LGHDT, CDR2 YNNKEL (reference sequence). Trimming left V 1 base short and J 1 base short, with 5 bases between. The CDR3 totals 14 residues.

This clonotype has at least ten counts. The rearrangement joins TRBV11-2 to TRBJ2-1, with D tentatively TRBD2 (5 bases). Trimming removed 3 bases from V and 13 bases from J, with 13 bases in between. Germline V CDR1 and CDR2: SGHAT, FQNNGV. The CDR3 sequence is 12 residues long. The CDR3 DNA sequence: TGTGCCAGCAGCTTCGAAGGGAGATCTCAGTTCTTC. Translation: CASSFEGRSQFF. Full variable domain (outside the CDR3, taken from reference TRBV11-2 and TRBJ2-1): EAGVAQSPRYKIIEKRQSVAFWCNPISGHATLYWYQQILGQGPKLLIQFQNNGVVDDSQLPKDRFSAERLKGVDSTLKIQPAKLEDSAVYLCASSFEGRSQFFGPGTRLTVL.

This clonotype was detected ten times or more. The V call is TRBV27, the J call TRBJ2-1; D could derive from TRBD1 or TRBD2 (5 bases each). V was cut by 1 base and J by 6 bases, with 13 bases left in between. The length of the CDR3 is 15 residues. Per germline, CDR1 MNHEY and CDR2 SMNVEV (reference sequence). The CDR3 nucleotides read TGTGCCAGCAGTTTATGGGGACCGCCCCGCAATGAGCAGTTCTTC. Its protein is CASSLWGPPRNEQFF.

This clonotype has ten or more counts. V gene TRBV4-3 combines with J gene TRBJ2-7, with D hard to call. The CDR3 covers 15 residues. V was cut by 7 bases and J by 2 bases, with 18 bases left in between. From germline, CDR1 is LGHNA and CDR2 YSLEER. DNA for the CDR3: TGCGCCAGCAAGCCGGACCGCCAAGTCGCCTACGAGCAGTACTTC. Amino acids: CASKPDRQVAYEQYF.